Given below is one TCR beta chain in context. Its antigen remains unidentified. No quality values exist for individual bases; no much larger clone is one base distant. The germline V gene provides CDR1 MDHEN and CDR2 SYDVKM. The CDR3 runs 15 residues from the cysteine to the phenylalanine. Only the CDR3 part of the read is kept: 45 bases, read in frame from the first base. For this chain, trimming is 5 bases at the V end and 3 bases at the J end, and the number of junction bases without a gene match is 6. This entry is derived from a study of long-term antiretroviral therapy in people with HIV (dated by TCRdb to between 2021 and 2024). With respect to the entire study: The earliest samples were collected roughly a decade before the 2015 WHO recommendation for immediate ART, at a time when ART was usually postponed until CD4 counts fell. Whether ART initiation and durable HIV suppression were associated with changes in peripheral blood TRB repertoire composition and diversity was tested in a retrospective serial study. Among the approximately 30 participants with HIV, approximately 10 were female. No cross-contamination during QIAcube processing was seen in test extractions of a monoclonal T-cell line run alongside about 33 polyclonal samples. The cohort contributed 150 to 200 cryopreserved PBMC samples from 25 to 35 adults with confirmed HIV infection, collected serially over a mean of around 6 years (range 1-12).

Participants were included only if at least one PBMC sample before ART initiation and at least two post-ART samples were available. Every participant with HIV received treatment in the United States of America. Cryopreserved samples of roughly 0.85-11 million PBMC were thawed and washed before DNA extraction. At the time of the earliest PBMC sample, participants with HIV were aged between roughly 20 and 55 years. PBMC samples from each participant spanned 1-4 timepoints before ART initiation and 2-8 timepoints after ART initiation, with a median of 7 samples. Serial HIV viral load, CD4+ T-cell count, ART history and demographic data were obtained for every participant. Using a Qiagen kit on a QIAcube, genomic DNA was extracted from unsorted PBMC, with samples processed in batches of 12. Beyond this particular receptor, the publication reports: Narrower CDR3 length ranges were observed in HIV repertoires than in controls, and an antigen-experienced repertoire with only a slight naive shift after ART was suggested by the network structure. A significant increase in TRB diversity was found to be associated with ART initiation, although TRB diversity was observed to remain significantly below that of transplant donor controls even after long-term ART. Inferences about post-ART repertoire changes were limited because no data were available on ART adherence, viral resistance or therapy changes. Limited PBMC availability meant only the TCR beta chain was sequenced, without alpha chain pairing. The samples span the years 2004 to 2017, and the ART regimens used at that time may not be as effective as current regimens. Expanded TRB clones identified before ART initiation dominated the repertoire across all time points, though the dominance fluctuated and decreased in many PLHIV after ART. Because pre-ART samples had limited cell numbers, profiling was done on unsorted PBMC rather than on sorted CD4+ and CD8+ T cells.

The immunoSEQ hsTCRB v3.0 assay was used at survey level resolution to sequence the TRB variable region. TRB sequencing targeted a depth of roughly 35,000-55,000 T-cell genomes per sample. Pooled TRB libraries were sequenced on an Illumina MiSeq with a v3 150-cycle kit. Turning to the authors' computational methods: Analysis of repertoires was carried out in R inside a reproducible Nextflow workflow spanning QC, data transformation and analysis. Custom analyses were implemented in LymphoSeq2, an R package for AIRR-Seq data exploration. A few samples yielding fewer than 5000 total TRB sequences were excluded, leaving 188 analyzed HIV repertoires. Among the 180 to 200 HIV repertoires that were kept, around 60 were collected before ART initiation and more than 120 were collected after ART initiation. Each repertoire was downsampled to 5000 TRB nucleotide sequences, and summary statistics were averaged across 100 downsampling iterations. TRB sequences were retained for analysis only if CDR3 regions of at least seven amino acids were present. A Shannon entropy-derived clonality score and the Gini coefficient were used to measure diversity. In repertoire networks, the top 5000 CDR3 amino acid sequences were linked whenever an edit distance of one separated two sequences. GLIPH2 predicted antigen specificity groups and MHC restriction for TRB CDR3 amino acid sequences. Known CMV, EBV, HIV or tissue antigen associations were flagged by matching CDR3 amino acid sequences against VDJdb and McPAS-TCR. Pre-ART, post-ART and control groups were compared with Wilcoxon signed-rank tests and Holm-Bonferroni correction. TCRdb mirrors the immuneACCESS table, restricted to in-frame sequences. Some clones are absent from its copies; in checked studies, under half trace to an unresolved V gene, and the reason for the others is unknown. V, J and clone size derive from that table, while D and trimming were established from the DNA sequence. This sample holds about 12,000 clones; approximately 83% were observed only once. The ten largest clones take up roughly 17% of the sample.

The sequenced sample was unsorted PBMCs, obtained 3.4 years after starting antiretroviral therapy. The origin of this receptor is a middle-aged man with HIV. The rearrangement joined TRBV28 to TRBJ2-1; 8 junctional bases match TRBD2. The DNA sequence reads TGTGCCAGCAGTCGACTAGCGTCTTTCTACAATGAGCAGTTCTTC. Its translation is CASSRLASFYNEQFF. The variable domain in full, with residues beyond the CDR3 obtained from the reference TRBV28 and TRBJ2-1 genes, is DVKVTQSSRYLVKRTGEKVFLECVQDMDHENMFWYRQDPGLGLRLIYFSYDVKMKEKGDIPEGYSVSREKKERFSLILESASTNQTSMYLCASSRLASFYNEQFFGPGTRLTVL.